These T cell receptor beta chains were read from a single sample in a study of blood T cell repertoires in COVID-19. Data came from immunoSEQ multiplex PCR; TCRdb stores just in-frame clones and leaves some out. In the table there are 200,000 to 250,000 clones, 80% to 90% of which are singletons. What was sequenced was PBMCs or T cells enriched from blood (not recorded which). All receptors come from a man aged 45 to 65 who had been exposed to COVID-19. Each CDR3 is given with its conserved first and last residue. D genes are given only for firm matches. Size is stated for part of the rows, as once, few or many counts, or as a class when the clone is expanded.

j_call | d_call | v_call | clone_size | cdr3_aa | cdr3_nt
TRBJ2-5 | . | TRBV24-1 | once | CATSEGVRETQYF | TGTGCCACCAGTGAAGGGGTCCGGGAGACCCAGTACTTC
TRBJ1-6 | . | TRBV19 | . | CASTPGYNSPLHF | TGTGCCAGTACCCCAGGGTATAATTCACCCCTCCACTTT
TRBJ2-1 | TRBD2 | TRBV14 | . | CASSQIRSGLAGGPTNNEQFF | TGTGCCAGCAGCCAAATTCGATCAGGACTAGCGGGAGGCCCCACCAACAATGAGCAGTTCTTC
TRBJ2-1 | . | TRBV6-1 | . | CASSEALEGGQFF | TGTGCCAGCAGTGAAGCGCTTGAAGGGGGACAGTTCTTC
TRBJ1-1 | TRBD1 | TRBV16 | . | CASSQRGGEGEAFF | TGTGCCAGCAGCCAACGAGGGGGCGAGGGTGAAGCTTTCTTT
TRBJ2-5 | TRBD2 | TRBV15 | . | CATRGRASVETQYF | TGTGCCACCCGCGGGAGGGCCTCGGTAGAGACCCAGTACTTC
TRBJ1-6 | TRBD1 | TRBV6-1 | . | CASSDGTGVYSPLHF | TGTGCCAGCAGTGATGGGACAGGGGTTTACTCACCCCTCCACTTT
TRBJ1-1 | . | TRBV9 | . | CASSVAVRNTEAFF | TGTGCCAGCAGCGTAGCGGTACGGAACACTGAAGCTTTCTTT
TRBJ1-1 | . | TRBV29-1 | once | CSVVGRMNTEAFF | TGCAGCGTTGTGGGCCGGATGAACACTGAAGCTTTCTTT
TRBJ2-2 | . | TRBV4-1 | once | CASSPIAPEELFF | TGCGCCAGCAGCCCTATCGCCCCCGAGGAGCTGTTTTTT
TRBJ2-1 | TRBD1 | TRBV27 | . | CAVNRGRGEQFF | TGTGCCGTAAACAGGGGTCGGGGTGAGCAGTTCTTC
TRBJ1-2 | TRBD1 | TRBV11-2 | . | CASSPGQGAVGYTF | TGTGCCAGCAGCCCCGGACAGGGGGCGGTGGGCTACACCTTC
TRBJ2-7 | . | TRBV5-1 | . | CASSFNTYEQYF | TGCGCCAGCAGCTTTAATACCTACGAGCAGTACTTC
TRBJ2-2 | TRBD1 | TRBV4-1 | few | CASTPGQGWTGELFF | TGCGCCAGCACCCCCGGACAGGGTTGGACCGGGGAGCTGTTTTTT
TRBJ1-5 | . | TRBV19 | . | CASSMGGSQPQHF | TGTGCCAGTAGTATGGGGGGTTCTCAGCCCCAGCATTTT
TRBJ2-7 | . | TRBV29-1 | . | CSVRPETAIPYEQYF | TGCAGCGTTCGGCCCGAGACAGCTATACCCTACGAGCAGTACTTC
TRBJ1-2 | . | TRBV19 | . | CASSLNNPNGYTF | TGTGCCAGTAGTCTTAACAACCCAAATGGCTACACCTTC
TRBJ1-1 | . | TRBV19 | . | CASSISPGGMDTEAFF | TGTGCCAGTAGTATCAGCCCTGGAGGGATGGACACTGAAGCTTTCTTT
TRBJ1-1 | . | TRBV11-2 | . | CASSYRDQFGAFF | TGTGCCAGCAGCTACCGAGACCAGTTCGGGGCTTTCTTT
TRBJ1-2 | TRBD1 | TRBV18 | . | CASSIQGALDGYTF | TGTGCCAGCTCAATACAGGGGGCACTTGATGGCTACACCTTC